This T cell receptor (beta chain) comes out of a study of early T cells in non-severe SARS-CoV-2 infection. Study-level information: The study sequenced bulk RNA from unsorted whole blood, with chains unpaired. Study observations and caveats: The matching step, a VDJdb search, favored anti-spike CD8 responses and missed private and CD4 specificities.

Individual cDNA molecules were tagged with unique molecular identifiers, the study reported. TCRdb redid the calling of the 5' RACE reads with MiXCR, one entry per CDR3 protein. Of approximately 81,000 distinct CDR3 sequences in the sample, roughly 6% were seen once. CDR3 length: 16 residues. In germline, CDR1 is SGHRS, CDR2 YFSETQ. Trimming stripped 0 bases from V and 0 bases from J, with 13 bases between. This clonotype was seen only a few times. Its target is not known. The rearrangement links TRBV5-1 to TRBJ2-7; D is unclear. This TCR derives from an adult who was a healthcare worker with PCR-confirmed SARS-CoV-2 infection or an uninfected control (not recorded which). Specimen: whole blood. The CDR3 reads CASSLDPRAYSYEQYF. The CDR3 bases are TGCGCCAGCAGCTTGGATCCCCGGGCATACTCCTACGAGCAGTACTTC.